A selection of T cell receptor beta chains follows, all from one sample in a study of siplizumab effects on memory and regulatory T cells. Produced via immunoSEQ multiplex PCR; TCRdb's table is partial and in-frame only. The top ten hold 1% to 1.5% of the sample, which has about 110,000 clones, 92% seen once. The sample consisted of CD4+ T cells sorted from blood. The source of these receptors is a human donor in good health. The CDR3 runs from the conserved cysteine through the conserved F or W. The D gene is left open where the match is weak. Rows give clone size only sometimes, using once, few, many, or a class for an expanded clone.

j_call clone_size v_call d_call cdr3_aa cdr3_nt
TRBJ2-1 once TRBV19 TRBD1 CASGQGVYNEQFF TGTGCCAGTGGACAGGGGGTTTACAATGAGCAGTTCTTC
TRBJ2-5 NA TRBV5-4 NA CASSFGLSQETQYF TGTGCCAGCAGCTTTGGACTAAGCCAAGAGACCCAGTACTTC
TRBJ2-1 few TRBV6-1 NA CASTKGVGRGDEQFF TGTGCCAGCACCAAAGGGGTCGGGAGAGGGGATGAGCAGTTCTTC
TRBJ2-1 once TRBV29-1 NA CSVRQEMGYSEQFF TGCAGCGTACGACAGGAAATGGGGTATTCTGAGCAGTTCTTC
TRBJ1-4 NA TRBV4-1 TRBD1 CASYDRGIEKLFF TGCGCCAGCTACGACAGGGGGATTGAAAAACTGTTTTTT
TRBJ1-1 NA TRBV6-1 NA CASSGTLNTEAFF TGTGCCAGCTCCGGGACATTGAACACTGAAGCTTTCTTT
TRBJ1-1 NA TRBV6-1 NA CASSPGQNTEAFF TGTGCCAGCAGCCCTGGACAGAACACTGAAGCTTTCTTT
TRBJ1-1 NA TRBV6-1 TRBD1 CASRTGGLTEAFF TGTGCCAGCAGGACAGGGGGCCTTACTGAAGCTTTCTTT
TRBJ1-2 NA TRBV4-2 NA CASSQDWGQGHGYTF TGTGCCAGCAGCCAAGATTGGGGGCAGGGTCATGGCTACACCTTC
TRBJ1-2 NA TRBV5-1 NA CASSPRENYGYTF TGCGCCAGCAGTCCCAGGGAGAACTATGGCTACACCTTC
TRBJ2-7 NA TRBV7-8 NA CASSLQGFSYEQYF TGTGCCAGCAGCTTACAGGGCTTTAGCTACGAGCAGTACTTC
TRBJ2-3 NA TRBV5-1 NA CASSSRAATDTQYF TGCGCCAGCAGCTCTCGGGCCGCCACAGATACGCAGTATTTT
TRBJ1-2 NA TRBV7-9 NA CASSHPNSNYGYTF TGTGCCAGCAGCCACCCCAATTCTAACTATGGCTACACCTTC
TRBJ1-6 once TRBV6-1 TRBD1 CASRSGQGKNSPLHF TGTGCCAGCAGATCCGGACAGGGCAAGAATTCACCCCTCCACTTT
TRBJ2-1 NA TRBV11-2 NA CASSLPMGNEQFF TGTGCCAGCAGCTTACCCATGGGTAATGAGCAGTTCTTC
TRBJ2-7 NA TRBV28 NA CASSDPPGQGTYEQYF TGTGCCAGCAGTGACCCCCCGGGGCAGGGAACCTACGAGCAGTACTTC
TRBJ1-2 NA TRBV11-1 NA CASSLMTGLYGYTF TGTGCCAGCAGCTTAATGACAGGCCTCTATGGCTACACCTTC
TRBJ1-2 NA TRBV7-9 TRBD1 CASSLGQGTDYGYTF TGTGCCAGCAGCTTAGGACAGGGGACTGACTATGGCTACACCTTC
TRBJ1-1 NA TRBV30 NA CAWSYMNTEAFF TGTGCCTGGAGCTACATGAACACTGAAGCTTTCTTT
TRBJ1-1 NA TRBV29-1 TRBD1 CSGGTGWTEAFF TGCAGCGGGGGGACAGGGTGGACTGAAGCTTTCTTT
TRBJ2-3 NA TRBV29-1 NA CSVEGSSSTDTQYF TGCAGCGTTGAAGGTTCCTCTAGCACAGATACGCAGTATTTT
TRBJ2-7 NA TRBV19 TRBD1 CASRVGQGAYEQYF TGTGCCAGTAGAGTGGGACAGGGGGCTTACGAGCAGTACTTC
TRBJ1-2 NA TRBV27 TRBD1 CASSFGRTGPANYGYTF TGTGCCAGCAGTTTTGGGAGGACAGGCCCAGCTAACTATGGCTACACCTTC
TRBJ1-2 NA TRBV5-8 TRBD1 CASSLRTGVFGYTF TGTGCCAGCAGCTTGCGGACAGGGGTTTTTGGCTACACCTTC
TRBJ1-1 NA TRBV15 NA CATSRDRIRLNTEAFF TGTGCCACCAGCAGAGATCGAATCAGATTAAACACTGAAGCTTTCTTT